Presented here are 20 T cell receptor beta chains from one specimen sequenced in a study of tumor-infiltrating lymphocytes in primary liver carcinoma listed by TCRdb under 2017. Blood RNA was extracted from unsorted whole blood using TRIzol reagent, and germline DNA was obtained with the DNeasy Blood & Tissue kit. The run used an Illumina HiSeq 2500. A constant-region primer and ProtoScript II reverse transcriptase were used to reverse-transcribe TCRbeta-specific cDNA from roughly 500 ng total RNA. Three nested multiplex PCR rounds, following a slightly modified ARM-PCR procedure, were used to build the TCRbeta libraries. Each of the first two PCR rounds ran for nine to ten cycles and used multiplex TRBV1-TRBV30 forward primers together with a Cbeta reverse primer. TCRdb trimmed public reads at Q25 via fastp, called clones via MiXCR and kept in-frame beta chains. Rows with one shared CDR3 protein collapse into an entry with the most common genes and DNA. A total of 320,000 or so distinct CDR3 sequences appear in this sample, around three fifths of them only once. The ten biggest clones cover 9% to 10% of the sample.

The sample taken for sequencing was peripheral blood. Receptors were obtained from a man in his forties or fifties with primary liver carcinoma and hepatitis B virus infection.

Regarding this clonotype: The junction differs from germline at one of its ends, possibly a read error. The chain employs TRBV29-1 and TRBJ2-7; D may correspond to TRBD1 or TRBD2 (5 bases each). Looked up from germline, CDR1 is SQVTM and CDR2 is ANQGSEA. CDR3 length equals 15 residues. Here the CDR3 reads CSIASGWGMAYEQYF. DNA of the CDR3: TGCAGCATTGCGAGTGGATGGGGGATGGCCTACGAGCAGTATTTC.

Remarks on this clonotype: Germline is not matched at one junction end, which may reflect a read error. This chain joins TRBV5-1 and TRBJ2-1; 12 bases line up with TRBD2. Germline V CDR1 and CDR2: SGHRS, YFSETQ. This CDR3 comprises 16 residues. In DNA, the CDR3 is TGCGCCAACAGCTCTCTGTTAGGACTAGCGGGATATGAGCAGTTCTTC. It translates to CANSSLLGLAGYEQFF.

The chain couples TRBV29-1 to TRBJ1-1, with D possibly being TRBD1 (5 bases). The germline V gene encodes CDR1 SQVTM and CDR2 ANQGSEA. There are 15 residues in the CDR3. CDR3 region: CGASAGWGMNTEAFF. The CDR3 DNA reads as TGCGGCGCCAGTGCAGGGTGGGGGATGAACACTGAAGCTTTCTTT. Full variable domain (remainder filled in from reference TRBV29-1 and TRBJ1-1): SAVISQKPSRDICQRGTSLTIQCQVDSQVTMMFWYRQQPGQSLTLIATANQGSEATYESGFVIDKFPISRPNLTFSTLTVSNMSPEDSSIYLCGASAGWGMNTEAFFGQGTRLTVV.

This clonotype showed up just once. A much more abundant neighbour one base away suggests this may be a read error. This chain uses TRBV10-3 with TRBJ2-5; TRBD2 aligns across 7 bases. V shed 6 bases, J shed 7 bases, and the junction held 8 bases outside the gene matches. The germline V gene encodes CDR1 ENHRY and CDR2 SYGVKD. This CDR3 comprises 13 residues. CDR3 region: CAIREGGRGTQYF. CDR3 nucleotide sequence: TGTGCCATCAGAGAAGGCGGGAGAGGGACCCAGTACTTC.

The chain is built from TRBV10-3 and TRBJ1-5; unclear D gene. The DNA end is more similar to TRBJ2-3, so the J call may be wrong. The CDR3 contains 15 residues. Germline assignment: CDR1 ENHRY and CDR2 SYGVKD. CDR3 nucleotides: TGTGCCATCAGTGAATCAGGCGGCCCGAATCAGCCCCAGTATTTT. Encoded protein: CAISESGGPNQPQYF.

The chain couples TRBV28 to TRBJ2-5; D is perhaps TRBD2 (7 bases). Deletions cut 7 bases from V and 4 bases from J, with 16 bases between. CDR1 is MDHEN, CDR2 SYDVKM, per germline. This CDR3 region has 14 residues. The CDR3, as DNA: TGTGCCAGCATTGGAGGGGGGGAGATAGAGACCCAGTACTTC. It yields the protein CASIGGGEIETQYF. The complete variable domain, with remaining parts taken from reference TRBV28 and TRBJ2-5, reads DVKVTQSSRYLVKRTGEKVFLECVQDMDHENMFWYRQDPGLGLRLIYFSYDVKMKEKGDIPEGYSVSREKKERFSLILESASTNQTSMYLCASIGGGEIETQYFGPGTRLLVL.

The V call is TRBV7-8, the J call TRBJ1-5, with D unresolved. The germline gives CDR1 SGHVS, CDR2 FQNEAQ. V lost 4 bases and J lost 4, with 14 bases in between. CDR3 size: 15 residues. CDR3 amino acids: CASSSERARNQPQHF. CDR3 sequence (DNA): TGTGCCAGCAGCTCGGAGCGTGCGAGAAATCAGCCCCAGCATTTT.

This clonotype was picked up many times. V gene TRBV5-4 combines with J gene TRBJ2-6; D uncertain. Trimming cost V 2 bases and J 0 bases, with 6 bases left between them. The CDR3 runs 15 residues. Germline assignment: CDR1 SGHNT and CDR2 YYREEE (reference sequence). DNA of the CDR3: TGTGCCAGCAGCTTCAAGAGCTCTGGGGCCAACGTCCTGACTTTC. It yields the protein CASSFKSSGANVLTF.

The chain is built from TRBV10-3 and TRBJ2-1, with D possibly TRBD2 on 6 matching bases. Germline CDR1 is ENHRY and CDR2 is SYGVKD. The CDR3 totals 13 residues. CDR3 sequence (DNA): TGTGCTATCGGAAGCGGCGGAGGGAATGAGCAGTTCTTC. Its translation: CAIGSGGGNEQFF.

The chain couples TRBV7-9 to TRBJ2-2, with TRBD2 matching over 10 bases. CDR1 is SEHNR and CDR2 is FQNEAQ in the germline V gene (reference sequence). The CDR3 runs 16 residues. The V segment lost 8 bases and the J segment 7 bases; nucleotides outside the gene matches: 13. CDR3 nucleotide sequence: TGTGCCAGCGGCCCCCCTAGCGGGAGAAGGAGCGGGGAGCTGTTTTTT. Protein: CASGPPSGRRSGELFF.

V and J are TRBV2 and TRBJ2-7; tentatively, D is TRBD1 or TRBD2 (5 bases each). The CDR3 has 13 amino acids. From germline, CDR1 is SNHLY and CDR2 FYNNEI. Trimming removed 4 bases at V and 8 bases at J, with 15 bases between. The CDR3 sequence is CASSVEGRFKQYF. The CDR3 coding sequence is TGTGCCAGCAGTGTAGAGGGGCGTTTCAAGCAGTACTTC.

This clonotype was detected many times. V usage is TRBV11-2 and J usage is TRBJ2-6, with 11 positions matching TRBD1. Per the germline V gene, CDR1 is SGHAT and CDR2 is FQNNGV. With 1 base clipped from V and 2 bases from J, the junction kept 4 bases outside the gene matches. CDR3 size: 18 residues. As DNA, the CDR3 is TGTGCCAGCAGCTTAGGGACAGGGGGCTCCCCTGGGGCCAACGTCCTGACTTTC. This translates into CASSLGTGGSPGANVLTF.

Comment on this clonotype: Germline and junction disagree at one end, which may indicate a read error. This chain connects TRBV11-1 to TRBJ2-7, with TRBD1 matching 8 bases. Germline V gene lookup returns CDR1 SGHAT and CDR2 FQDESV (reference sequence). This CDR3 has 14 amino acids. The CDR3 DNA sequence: TGTGCCTGCAGCCTCCAGGACAGGGTAAACGAGCAGTACTTC. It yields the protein CACSLQDRVNEQYF.

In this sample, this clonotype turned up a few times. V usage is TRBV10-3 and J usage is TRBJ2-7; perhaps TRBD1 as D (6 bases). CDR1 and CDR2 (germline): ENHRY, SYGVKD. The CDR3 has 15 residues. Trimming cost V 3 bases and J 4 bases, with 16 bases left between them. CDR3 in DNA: TGTGCCATCAGTGATCCGGGACACGGGGATTACGAGCAGTACTTC. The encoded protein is CAISDPGHGDYEQYF.

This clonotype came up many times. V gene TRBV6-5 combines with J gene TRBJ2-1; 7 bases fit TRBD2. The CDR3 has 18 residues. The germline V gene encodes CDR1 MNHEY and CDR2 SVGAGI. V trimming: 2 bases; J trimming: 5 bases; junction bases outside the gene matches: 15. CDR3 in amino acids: CASSYRQGLGMGHNEQFF. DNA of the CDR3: TGTGCCAGCAGTTACCGCCAAGGACTAGGAATGGGGCACAATGAGCAGTTCTTC.

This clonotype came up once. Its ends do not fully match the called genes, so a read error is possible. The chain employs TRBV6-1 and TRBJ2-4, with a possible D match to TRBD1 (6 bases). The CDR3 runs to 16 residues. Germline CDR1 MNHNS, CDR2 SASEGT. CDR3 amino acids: CDSSEEGGLAKNIQYF. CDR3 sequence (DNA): TGTGACAGCAGTGAAGAAGGGGGTCTGGCCAAAAACATTCAGTACTTC.

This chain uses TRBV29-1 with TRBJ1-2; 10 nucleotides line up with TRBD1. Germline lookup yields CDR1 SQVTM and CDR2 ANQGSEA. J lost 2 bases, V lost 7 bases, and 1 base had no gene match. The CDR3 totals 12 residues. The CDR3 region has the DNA TGCAGCGCGGGACAGGGGAACTATGGCTACACCTTC. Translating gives CSAGQGNYGYTF. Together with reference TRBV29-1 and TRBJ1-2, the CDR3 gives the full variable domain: SAVISQKPSRDICQRGTSLTIQCQVDSQVTMMFWYRQQPGQSLTLIATANQGSEATYESGFVIDKFPISRPNLTFSTLTVSNMSPEDSSIYLCSAGQGNYGYTFGSGTRLTVV.

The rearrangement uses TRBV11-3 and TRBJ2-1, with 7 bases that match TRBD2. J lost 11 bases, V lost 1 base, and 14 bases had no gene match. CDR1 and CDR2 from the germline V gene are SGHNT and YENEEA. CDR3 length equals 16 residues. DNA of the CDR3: TGTGCCAGCAGCTTAGGGGAGACTAGCAGAGTTAGCCAGCAGTTCTTC. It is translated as CASSLGETSRVSQQFF.

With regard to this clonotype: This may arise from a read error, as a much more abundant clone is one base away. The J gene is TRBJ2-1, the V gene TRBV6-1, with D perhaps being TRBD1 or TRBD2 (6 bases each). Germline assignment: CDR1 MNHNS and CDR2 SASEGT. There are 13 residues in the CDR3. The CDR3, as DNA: TGTGCAGGAGGGGGGTTGCTGAGGGATGAGCAGTTCTTC. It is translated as CAGGGLLRDEQFF.

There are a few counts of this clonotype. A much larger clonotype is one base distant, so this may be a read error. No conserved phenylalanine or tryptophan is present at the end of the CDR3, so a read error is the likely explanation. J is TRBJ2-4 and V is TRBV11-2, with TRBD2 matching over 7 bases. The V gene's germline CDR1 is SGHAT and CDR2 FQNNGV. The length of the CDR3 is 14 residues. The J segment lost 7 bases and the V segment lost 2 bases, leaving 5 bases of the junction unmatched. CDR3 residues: CASSLSASGNIQYL. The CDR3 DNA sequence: TGTGCCAGCAGCTTAAGCGCTAGCGGTAACATTCAGTACCTC.